Presented here are 14 T cell receptor beta chains from one specimen sequenced in a study of CD8 T cells in Susac syndrome. Reverse transcription of roughly 0.45 to 1 ug RNA was performed with random hexamers. TCRdb passed the immunoSEQ multiplex PCR reads through MiXCR, listing each CDR3 protein once. The sample lists some 150,000 distinct CDR3 sequences, approximately 95% occurring once. The sample consisted of CD4+ T cells from PBMCs. The source is a human donor in good health.

In this sample, this clonotype turned up once. The chain has TRBV20-1 and TRBJ2-5; 8 nucleotides align to TRBD2. This CDR3 region has 15 residues. V lost 3 bases to trimming and J lost 2 bases; unmatched junction nucleotides: 8. The germline gives CDR1 DFQATT, CDR2 SNEGSKA (reference sequence). CDR3 DNA: TGCAGTGCTAGTCGCCGGGAGGGTCTTCAAGAGACCCAGTACTTC. As protein: CSASRREGLQETQYF.

The chain joins TRBV24-1 to TRBJ2-3; weak D call: TRBD2 (6 bases). Germline CDR1 KGHDR, CDR2 SFDVKD. Trimming shortened V by 3 bases and J by 2 bases, and 14 bases separated the two germline ends. The CDR3 covers 16 residues. The CDR3 DNA sequence: TGTGCCACCAGTGATCGAGCTAGCGCCAACACAGATACGCAGTATTTT. Its translation is CATSDRASANTDTQYF.

This chain links TRBV20-1 with TRBJ2-3; D gene ambiguous. Germline assignment: CDR1 DFQATT and CDR2 SNEGSKA (reference sequence). Trimming removed 1 base at V and 4 bases at J, with 6 bases between. The CDR3 is made up of 12 amino acids. DNA of the CDR3: TGCAGTGCTAGAGGAGAGGCAGATACGCAGTATTTT. Translated, it gives CSARGEADTQYF.

The V call is TRBV18, the J call TRBJ2-7; D might be TRBD1 (7 bases). The germline V gene encodes CDR1 KGHSH and CDR2 LQKENI. V was shortened by 2 bases and J by 4 bases, with 12 bases between the two germline ends. The CDR3 is 14 amino acids. CDR3: CASSPGGGAYEQYF. In nucleotides, the CDR3 is TGTGCCAGCTCACCAGGAGGGGGCGCGTACGAGCAGTACTTC. The full variable domain, with the rest looked up from reference TRBV18 and TRBJ2-7, is NAGVMQNPRHLVRRRGQEARLRCSPMKGHSHVYWYRQLPEEGLKFMVYLQKENIIDESGMPKERFSAEFPKEGPSILRIQQVVRGDSAAYFCASSPGGGAYEQYFGPGTRLTVT.

V and J are TRBV19 and TRBJ1-5; D gene ambiguous. This CDR3 contains 15 residues. V was cut by 1 base and J by 3 bases, with 10 bases left in between. Germline V gene data show CDR1 as LNHDA and CDR2 as SQIVND (reference sequence). CDR3 nucleotides: TGTGCCAGTAGTATAGGCGAAAGGTTCAATCAGCCCCAGCATTTT. Protein product: CASSIGERFNQPQHF.

This chain uses TRBV9 with TRBJ2-7; 8 positions match TRBD2. The CDR3 sequence is 14 residues long. CDR1 is SGDLS, CDR2 YYNGEE, per germline. V dropped 2 bases and J dropped 5; count of bases not matched to a gene: 6. The CDR3 DNA is TGTGCCAGCAGCGTCGGGACTAGTTTCGACGAGCAGTACTTC. It yields the protein CASSVGTSFDEQYF. Looking up the rest from reference TRBV9 and TRBJ2-7 gives the full variable domain: DSGVTQTPKHLITATGQRVTLRCSPRSGDLSVYWYQQSLDQGLQFLIQYYNGEERAKGNILERFSAQQFPDLHSELNLSSLELGDSALYFCASSVGTSFDEQYFGPGTRLTVT.

The CDR3 protein is CASSLNRENTEAFF. The CDR3 coding sequence is TGTGCCAGCTCACTTAACAGGGAGAACACTGAAGCTTTCTTT. The chain joins TRBV18 to TRBJ1-1, with D perhaps matching TRBD1 (6 bases). Trimming pared 4 bases from V and 1 base from J, leaving 10 bases between. The CDR3 extends over 14 amino acids. Germline V gives CDR1 KGHSH, CDR2 LQKENI.

V usage is TRBV11-2 and J usage is TRBJ2-7; D might be TRBD1 (6 bases). Looked up from germline, CDR1 is SGHAT and CDR2 is FQNNGV. The CDR3 extends over 11 amino acids. V was cut by 5 bases and J by 5 bases, with 7 bases left in between. CDR3 bases: TGTGCCAGCAGCACAGGGAACGAGCAGTACTTC. Protein sequence: CASSTGNEQYF.

In DNA form, the CDR3 reads TGTGCCAGCAGCTACAGCCTTTCCTACGAGCAGTACTTC. Translated: CASSYSLSYEQYF. The rearrangement links TRBV7-2 to TRBJ2-7; D not certain. Trimming took off 4 bases at V and 1 base at J, with 8 bases between the two ends. The CDR3 spans 13 residues. From germline, CDR1 is SGHTA and CDR2 FQGNSA.

The V gene is TRBV15, the J gene TRBJ1-4; 7 nucleotides line up with TRBD1. Germline-derived CDR1 and CDR2 are LNHNV and YYDKDF (reference sequence). The CDR3 is made up of 14 amino acids. The ends lost 2 bases at V and 5 bases at J; junction bases unmatched: 2. The CDR3 reads CATSRTGVNEKLFF. DNA of the CDR3: TGTGCCACCAGCAGAACAGGGGTCAATGAAAAACTGTTTTTT.

V is TRBV14 and J is TRBJ2-7; 7 bases are shared with TRBD1. The CDR3 is 16 residues long. V shed 1 base and J 5 bases; nucleotides not matched to a gene: 11. Per the germline V gene, CDR1 is SGHDN and CDR2 is FVKESK. Here the CDR3 reads CASSQVGTDPTHEQYF. CDR3 coding DNA: TGTGCCAGCAGCCAAGTTGGGACAGACCCTACCCACGAGCAGTACTTC.

A single count supports this clonotype. The chain carries TRBV5-1 and TRBJ2-5; 9 positions agree with TRBD1. CDR1 and CDR2 from the germline V gene are SGHRS and YFSETQ. The trim removed 0 bases at V and 4 bases at J, leaving 7 bases unmatched. The CDR3 loop spans 16 amino acids. CDR3 nucleotides: TGCGCCAGCAGCTTGGCCGGACAGGGGATGGGAGAGACCCAGTACTTC. It yields the protein CASSLAGQGMGETQYF.

This chain connects TRBV7-9 to TRBJ2-1, with 7 bases aligning to TRBD2. V was clipped by 1 base and J by 0 bases; unmatched bases: 6. This CDR3 has 17 amino acids. Per the germline V gene, CDR1 is SEHNR and CDR2 is FQNEAQ (reference sequence). CDR3 bases: TGTGCCAGCAGCTTAGATTGGCGGGGGAGCTCCTACAATGAGCAGTTCTTC. Translation: CASSLDWRGSSYNEQFF.

The rearrangement uses TRBV6-5 and TRBJ2-5, with D perhaps TRBD2 (5 bases). CDR3 length: 10 residues. Trimming removed 10 bases at V and 7 bases at J, with 10 bases between. Germline lookup yields CDR1 MNHEY and CDR2 SVGAGI. Written as DNA, the CDR3 is TGTGCCACCGGACGGGGGACCCAGTACTTC. Protein sequence: CATGRGTQYF.